What follows is one TCR beta chain and its context. The source of the sample is a study of T cell repertoires in ileal Crohn's disease. V gave up 5 bases and J gave up 4 bases, with 14 bases separating them. CDR3 length equals 14 residues. Germline V CDR1 and CDR2: SGHVS, FNYEAQ. Here immunoSEQ multiplex PCR was the method, and the copy in TCRdb shows in-frame clones only, minus some. The sample has some 16,000 clones, around 93% seen once. The rearrangement joins TRBV7-6 to TRBJ1-2, with D unclear. Input material: ileal tissue. This sequence was found in an adult with Crohn's disease. The DNA for the CDR3 is TGTGCCAGCAGCCCTCAGGTGGTATCCTATGGCTACACCTTC. This sequence encodes CASSPQVVSYGYTF.